This T cell receptor (beta chain) was recovered during a study of T cell clonotyping in hematopoietic cell transplantation. Generated by immunoSEQ multiplex PCR, the TCRdb table keeps only in-frame clones and is missing some. The data show roughly 5,200 clones, with roughly 19% seen just once and 20% to 25% held by the top ten. Germline V CDR1 and CDR2: MDHEN, SYDVKM. The CDR3 is 14 residues long. The V end was cut by 2 bases, the J end by 2 bases, with 7 bases between. Blood collection times were about day -28 and days 30, 100, 180 posttransplant. This clone is deemed medium-sized. Its antigen is not known. The sample holds other DNA sequences that translate to the same CDR3. General study results and limits: Few recipient clonotypes overlapped donors; over 95% were de novo at given depth. Recipient TCR diversity dropped after transplant; expanded clonotypes rose from day 30 to 180.

The gene calls are TRBV28 and TRBJ1-5, with a possible D match to TRBD1 (5 bases). The receptor was derived from a young adult male patient who had an allogeneic stem cell transplant, so the T cells may come from the graft donor. Some clones in this sample may be carry-over from other donors' samples. Sequencing was performed on PBMCs, taken 180 days after allogeneic stem cell transplant. The CDR3 region has the DNA TGTGCCAGCAGTTTAGACAGAGGCAATCAGCCCCAGCATTTT. Translation: CASSLDRGNQPQHF.